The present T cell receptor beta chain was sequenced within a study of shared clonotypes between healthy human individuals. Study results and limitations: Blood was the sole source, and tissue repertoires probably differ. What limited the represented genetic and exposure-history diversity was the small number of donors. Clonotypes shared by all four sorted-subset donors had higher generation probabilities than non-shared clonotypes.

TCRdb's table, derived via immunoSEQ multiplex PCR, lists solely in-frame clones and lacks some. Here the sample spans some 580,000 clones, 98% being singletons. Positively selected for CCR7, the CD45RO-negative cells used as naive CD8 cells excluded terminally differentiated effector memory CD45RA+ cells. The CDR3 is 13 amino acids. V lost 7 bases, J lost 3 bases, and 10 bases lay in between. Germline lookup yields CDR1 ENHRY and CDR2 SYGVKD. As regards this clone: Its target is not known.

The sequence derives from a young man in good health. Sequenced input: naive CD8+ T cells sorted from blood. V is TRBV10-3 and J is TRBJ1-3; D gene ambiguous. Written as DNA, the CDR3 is TGTGCCATCACCGAACAAAGTGGAAACACCATATATTTT. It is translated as CAITEQSGNTIYF.